This TCR beta chain was retrieved from a study of sequential checkpoint blockade in melanoma. Noted treatment: randomized to nivolumab then ipilimumab (arm A) or the reverse (arm B). The CDR3 covers 16 residues. V lost 0 bases, J lost 0 bases, and 11 bases lay in between. CDR1 is SGHNT and CDR2 is YENEEA in the germline V gene. The method was immunoSEQ multiplex PCR; TCRdb's version includes in-frame clones alone and lacks a portion of them. Of about 2,100 clones listed, approximately 19% are singletons. This clone was found many times. This specimen consisted of tumor tissue (inferred from file names), obtained from a patient given nivolumab and ipilimumab in sequence. The chain uses TRBV11-3 and TRBJ2-5, with D possibly matching TRBD1 (6 bases). The sequence was collected from a human donor with melanoma. The CDR3 DNA follows: TGTGCCAGCAGCTTAGACCCAGGGGCGTACCAAGAGACCCAGTACTTC. It is translated as CASSLDPGAYQETQYF.